This T cell receptor (beta chain) stems from a study of technical replicates of blood from several donors. The CDR3 is 15 residues long. V shed 7 bases and J 7 bases; nucleotides not matched to a gene: 11. Germline V lookup: CDR1 SGHTA, CDR2 FQGNSA. TCRdb's table, derived via immunoSEQ multiplex PCR, lists solely in-frame clones and lacks some. The profile shows over 80,000 clones, around 96% of them singletons. This chain joins TRBV7-2 and TRBJ2-1, with 9 bases aligning to TRBD2. The specimen sequenced was T cells isolated from PBMCs. The TCR originated in a human donor in good health. The CDR3 loop reads CASTLGAGGPNEQFF. CDR3 bases: TGTGCCAGCACCTTGGGGGCGGGAGGGCCTAATGAGCAGTTCTTC. The variable domain in full, completed from reference TRBV7-2 and TRBJ2-1, reads GAGVSQSPSNKVTEKGKDVELRCDPISGHTALYWYRQSLGQGLEFLIYFQGNSAPDKSGLPSDRFSAERTGGSVSTLTIQRTQQEDSAVYLCASTLGAGGPNEQFFGPGTRLTVL.